A single sample is the source of the 7 T cell receptor beta chains below, sequenced in a study of blood T cell repertoires in COVID-19. Data came from immunoSEQ multiplex PCR; TCRdb stores just in-frame clones and leaves some out. The repertoire has about 160,000 clones, around four fifths of them found once; the top ten carry 3.5% to 4%. Sequencing was carried out using PBMCs or T cells enriched from blood (not recorded which). These receptors originate from a woman in her 50s in a cohort exposed to, infected with or recovered from COVID-19 (not recorded which).

The genes are TRBV30 and TRBJ2-3; D remains ambiguous. The CDR3 has 13 amino acids. From germline, CDR1 is GTSNPN and CDR2 SVGIG (reference sequence). The V end was cut by 2 bases, the J end by 6 bases, with 12 bases between. CDR3 coding DNA: TGTGCCTGGAGTCTAGTCGGAGCTGATACGCAGTATTTT. Translating it yields CAWSLVGADTQYF.

V and J are TRBV2 and TRBJ2-7; 7 nucleotides match TRBD1. The CDR3 has 15 residues. Trimming removed 4 bases from V and 3 bases from J; junction bases left unmatched: 9. Germline CDR1 is SNHLY and CDR2 is FYNNEI. The DNA of the CDR3 is TGTGCCAGCAGTGCATTCCCGACAGGGAACTACGAGCAGTACTTC. This codes for CASSAFPTGNYEQYF.

The CDR3 DNA is TGTGCCAGTAGTATATGGGGGCAGGGTGGGGGTTACAATGAGCAGTTCTTC. Translated, it gives CASSIWGQGGGYNEQFF. The V and J genes are TRBV19 and TRBJ2-1, with a tentative D call TRBD1 (6 bases). The CDR3 is 17 residues long. V lost 2 bases, J lost 4 bases, and 18 bases lay in between. The germline gives CDR1 LNHDA, CDR2 SQIVND (reference sequence).

The V call is TRBV6-5, the J call TRBJ2-2; the match to TRBD1 covers 7 bases. The CDR3 consists of 15 residues. Germline assignment: CDR1 MNHEY and CDR2 SVGAGI. After removal of 6 bases from V and 3 bases from J, the junction contained 7 bases not matched to a gene. The CDR3 DNA follows: TGTGCCAGCAGCTCCGACAGGGCAGACACCGGGGAGCTGTTTTTT. It encodes CASSSDRADTGELFF.

J is TRBJ2-1 and V is TRBV5-8, with a possible D match to TRBD1 (5 bases). V shed 3 bases and J shed 2 bases, with 12 bases lying between them. Germline CDR1 SGHTS, CDR2 YDEGEE. The CDR3 extends over 15 amino acids. The CDR3 sequence is CASSSDSPTYNEQFF. The CDR3 coding sequence is TGTGCCAGCAGCTCTGACAGCCCCACCTACAATGAGCAGTTCTTC.

The J gene is TRBJ1-4, the V gene TRBV7-2; 9 nucleotides align to TRBD1. CDR1 is SGHTA and CDR2 is FQGNSA in the germline V gene. V lost 1 base and J lost 6; bases outside the gene matches: 6. The CDR3 sequence is 16 residues long. The CDR3 nucleotides are TGTGCCAGCAGCTTAGAACCGGGACAGGGAGATGAAAAACTGTTTTTT. It encodes CASSLEPGQGDEKLFF.

V is TRBV2 and J is TRBJ2-3; 10 bases agree with TRBD2. V lost 6 bases, J lost 0 bases, and 3 bases stayed unmatched. This CDR3 comprises 15 residues. Germline V gives CDR1 SNHLY, CDR2 FYNNEI. In DNA form, the CDR3 reads TGTGCCAGCAGGGAACTAGCGGGAAGCACAGATACGCAGTATTTT. Translation: CASRELAGSTDTQYF.